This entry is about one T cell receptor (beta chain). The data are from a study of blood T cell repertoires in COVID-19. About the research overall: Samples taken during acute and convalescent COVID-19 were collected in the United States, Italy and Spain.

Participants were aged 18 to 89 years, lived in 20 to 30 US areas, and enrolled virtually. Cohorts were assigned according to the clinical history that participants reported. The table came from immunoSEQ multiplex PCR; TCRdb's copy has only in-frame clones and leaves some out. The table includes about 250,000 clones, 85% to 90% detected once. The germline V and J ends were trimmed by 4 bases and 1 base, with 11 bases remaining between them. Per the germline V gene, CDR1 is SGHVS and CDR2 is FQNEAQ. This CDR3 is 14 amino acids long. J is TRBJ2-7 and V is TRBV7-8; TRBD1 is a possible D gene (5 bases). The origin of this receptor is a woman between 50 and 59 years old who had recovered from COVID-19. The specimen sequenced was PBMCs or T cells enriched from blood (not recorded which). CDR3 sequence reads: CASSSAGLSYEQYF. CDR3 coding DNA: TGTGCCAGCAGCTCCGCAGGGTTATCCTACGAGCAGTACTTC.